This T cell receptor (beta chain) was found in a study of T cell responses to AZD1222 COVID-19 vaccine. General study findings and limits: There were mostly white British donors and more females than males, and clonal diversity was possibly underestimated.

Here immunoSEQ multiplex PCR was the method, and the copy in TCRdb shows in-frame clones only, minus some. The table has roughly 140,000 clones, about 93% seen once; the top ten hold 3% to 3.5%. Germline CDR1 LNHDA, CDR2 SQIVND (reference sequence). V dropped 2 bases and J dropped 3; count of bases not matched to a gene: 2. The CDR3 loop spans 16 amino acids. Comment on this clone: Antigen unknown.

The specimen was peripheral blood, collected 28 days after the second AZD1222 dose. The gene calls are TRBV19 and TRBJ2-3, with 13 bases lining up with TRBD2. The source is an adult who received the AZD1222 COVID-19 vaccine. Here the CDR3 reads CASSIRLAGGTDTQYF. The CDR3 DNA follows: TGTGCCAGTAGTATACGACTAGCGGGAGGAACAGATACGCAGTATTTT. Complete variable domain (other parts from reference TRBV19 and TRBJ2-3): DGGITQSPKYLFRKEGQNVTLSCEQNLNHDAMYWYRQDPGQGLRLIYYSQIVNDFQKGDIAEGYSVSREKKESFPLTVTSAQKNPTAFYLCASSIRLAGGTDTQYFGPGTRLTVL.